Described below is a single T cell receptor (beta chain) sequence and its context. The data were taken from a study of shared clonotypes between healthy human individuals. Profiled with immunoSEQ multiplex PCR; TCRdb holds only in-frame clones, not every one. The table includes around 700,000 clones, around 67% detected once. J gave up 6 bases and V 4 bases, and 5 bases lay outside the gene matches. CDR3 length: 13 amino acids. Germline lookup yields CDR1 MNHEY and CDR2 SVGAGI. This clonotype was sampled from a woman younger than 45 in good health. The rearrangement joins TRBV6-5 to TRBJ1-1; 7 bases line up with TRBD1. Sequenced material: memory CD4+ T cells sorted from blood. Subset denoted: CD45RA-negative fraction. This CDR3 is CASSSRQGAEAFF. The CDR3 bases are TGTGCCAGCAGTTCCCGACAGGGCGCTGAAGCTTTCTTT.